The rows below give T cell receptor beta chains drawn from one sample of a study of blood T cells in healthy people across ages. TCRdb reprocessed the 5' RACE reads with MiXCR, giving one entry per CDR3 protein. The sample contains some 730,000 distinct CDR3 sequences, approximately 21% of which appear only once. Specimen: blood. The receptor source for this set is a man aged 65 to 85 in good health. Both conserved end residues are part of each CDR3. D genes are given only for firm matches. Rows may omit the clone size; those that give it use once, few, many or a size class.

d_gene: TRBD2
v_gene: TRBV6-2/TRBV6-3
abundance: NA
j_gene: TRBJ2-1
CDR3nt: TGTGCCAGCAAACATAGCGGGAGGGTAAATGAGCAGTTCTTC
CDR3aa: CASKHSGRVNEQFF

d_gene: NA
v_gene: TRBV29-1
abundance: few
j_gene: TRBJ1-1
CDR3nt: TGCAGCGTTGGTTTCTACACTGAAGCTTTCTTT
CDR3aa: CSVGFYTEAFF

d_gene: TRBD1
v_gene: TRBV5-1
abundance: few
j_gene: TRBJ1-2
CDR3nt: TGCGCCAGCAGAGATACGGGACAGGGGTTCGCTAACTATGGCTACACCTTC
CDR3aa: CASRDTGQGFANYGYTF

d_gene: NA
v_gene: TRBV27
abundance: few
j_gene: TRBJ2-4
CDR3nt: TGTGCCAGCAGTCCGGGGGTTCTGGGGGCCAAAAACATTCAGTACTTC
CDR3aa: CASSPGVLGAKNIQYF

d_gene: TRBD1
v_gene: TRBV29-1
abundance: few
j_gene: TRBJ1-4
CDR3nt: TGCAGCGTCGGACAGGGTCGGGAAAAACTGTTTTTT
CDR3aa: CSVGQGREKLFF

d_gene: NA
v_gene: TRBV9
abundance: NA
j_gene: TRBJ2-1
CDR3nt: TGTGCCAGCAGCGTCGACAGGAGCTCCTACAATGAGCAGTTCTTC
CDR3aa: CASSVDRSSYNEQFF

d_gene: TRBD1
v_gene: TRBV7-2
abundance: once
j_gene: TRBJ2-7
CDR3nt: TGTGCCAGCAGCTCGCTGGGGGGGACAGGGTTCCTCGAGCAGTACTTC
CDR3aa: CASSSLGGTGFLEQYF

d_gene: TRBD1
v_gene: TRBV5-1
abundance: NA
j_gene: TRBJ2-7
CDR3nt: TGCGCCAGCAGCTTACAGGGGGAGGTCTACGAGCAGTACTTC
CDR3aa: CASSLQGEVYEQYF

d_gene: NA
v_gene: TRBV6-5
abundance: NA
j_gene: TRBJ1-1
CDR3nt: TGTGCCAGCAGTTACTCGGGTGCGGGGAGCACTGAAGCTTTCTTT
CDR3aa: CASSYSGAGSTEAFF

d_gene: TRBD2
v_gene: TRBV6-1
abundance: NA
j_gene: TRBJ2-3
CDR3nt: TGTGCCAGCACCCAAAGCGGGGGTAACTTGGATACGCAGTATTTT
CDR3aa: CASTQSGGNLDTQYF

d_gene: NA
v_gene: TRBV7-2
abundance: NA
j_gene: TRBJ1-1
CDR3nt: TGTGCCAGCAGCTCCCTGGCAGGTCAAACTGAAGCTTTCTTT
CDR3aa: CASSSLAGQTEAFF

d_gene: NA
v_gene: TRBV10-3
abundance: NA
j_gene: TRBJ2-3
CDR3nt: TGTGCCCTTAGGAGCACAGATACGCAGTATTTT
CDR3aa: CALRSTDTQYF

d_gene: TRBD2
v_gene: TRBV20-1
abundance: many
j_gene: TRBJ2-5
CDR3nt: TGCAGTGCCCCGTCAAGCGGGGTCCAAGAGACCCAGTACTTC
CDR3aa: CSAPSSGVQETQYF

d_gene: NA
v_gene: TRBV20-1
abundance: few
j_gene: TRBJ1-5
CDR3nt: TGCAGTGCAAGCGAGGAGAATCAGCCCCAGCATTTT
CDR3aa: CSASEENQPQHF

d_gene: NA
v_gene: TRBV5-5
abundance: few
j_gene: TRBJ2-2
CDR3nt: TGTGCCAGCAGTCAATTCGACTCGAACACCGGGGAGCTGTTTTTT
CDR3aa: CASSQFDSNTGELFF

d_gene: NA
v_gene: TRBV7-9
abundance: few
j_gene: TRBJ1-1
CDR3nt: TGTGCCAGCAGCTTAATGGGAAGCCGAGGGGTAATTGAAGCTTTCTTT
CDR3aa: CASSLMGSRGVIEAFF

d_gene: NA
v_gene: TRBV5-1
abundance: NA
j_gene: TRBJ1-1
CDR3nt: TGCGCCAGCAGCTCCTCCGACTGGGGGACTGAAGCTTTCTTT
CDR3aa: CASSSSDWGTEAFF

d_gene: NA
v_gene: TRBV6-6
abundance: few
j_gene: TRBJ2-5
CDR3nt: TGTGCCAGCAGTTACTCGACGACTACCCAAGAGACCCAGTACTTC
CDR3aa: CASSYSTTTQETQYF

d_gene: TRBD2
v_gene: TRBV28
abundance: NA
j_gene: TRBJ2-7
CDR3nt: TGTGCCAGCAGGAGTAGCGGGGGGGGCTCCTACGAGCAGTACTTC
CDR3aa: CASRSSGGGSYEQYF

d_gene: TRBD1
v_gene: TRBV5-1
abundance: few
j_gene: TRBJ2-5
CDR3nt: TGCGCCAGCAGCGGGACAGGGATATGGCAAGAGACCCAGTACTTC
CDR3aa: CASSGTGIWQETQYF

d_gene: NA
v_gene: TRBV7-2
abundance: NA
j_gene: TRBJ1-2
CDR3nt: TGTGCCAGCAGCCCAAGTGGGGGCGGGTATGGCTACACCTTC
CDR3aa: CASSPSGGGYGYTF

d_gene: NA
v_gene: TRBV18
abundance: NA
j_gene: TRBJ1-6
CDR3nt: TGTGCCAGCTCACCATCTAACTCACCCCTCCACTTT
CDR3aa: CASSPSNSPLHF

d_gene: NA
v_gene: TRBV7-8
abundance: NA
j_gene: TRBJ2-2
CDR3nt: TGTGCCAGCAGCGTGGCCGGTGTCACCGGGGAGCTGTTTTTT
CDR3aa: CASSVAGVTGELFF

d_gene: TRBD1
v_gene: TRBV29-1
abundance: NA
j_gene: TRBJ2-3
CDR3nt: TGCAGCGTAGAACCGGGACAGAGCACAGATACGCAGTATTTT
CDR3aa: CSVEPGQSTDTQYF

d_gene: NA
v_gene: TRBV15
abundance: NA
j_gene: TRBJ1-2
CDR3nt: TGTGCCACCAGCGGCCGAAACCCGGACAGCACTATGGGCTACACCTTC
CDR3aa: CATSGRNPDSTMGYTF

d_gene: NA
v_gene: TRBV20-1
abundance: NA
j_gene: TRBJ1-3
CDR3nt: TGCAGTGCTAGAGATCAGGGGAGAGGCTCTGGAAACACCATATATTTT
CDR3aa: CSARDQGRGSGNTIYF

d_gene: NA
v_gene: TRBV25-1
abundance: few
j_gene: TRBJ1-2
CDR3nt: TGTGCCAGCAGTGAATATCGAACCAGTAAGGAGTACACCTTC
CDR3aa: CASSEYRTSKEYTF

d_gene: NA
v_gene: TRBV7-9
abundance: NA
j_gene: TRBJ1-1
CDR3nt: TGTGCCAGCAGTTTGTCGGGTCAGAACACTGAAGCTTTCTTT
CDR3aa: CASSLSGQNTEAFF

d_gene: NA
v_gene: TRBV7-3
abundance: NA
j_gene: TRBJ1-2
CDR3nt: TGTGCCAGCAGCTCTTTCCCCTTGGGGGCTAACTATGGCTACACCTTC
CDR3aa: CASSSFPLGANYGYTF

d_gene: TRBD2
v_gene: TRBV29-1
abundance: many
j_gene: TRBJ2-1
CDR3nt: TGCAGCGTTGAAGATCTAAGCGGGAGGGCCAGGAATGAGCAGTTCTTC
CDR3aa: CSVEDLSGRARNEQFF

d_gene: NA
v_gene: TRBV3-1
abundance: NA
j_gene: TRBJ1-3
CDR3nt: TGTGCCAGCAGCCAACGAGGCCAGGGGATCTCTGGAAACACCATATATTTT
CDR3aa: CASSQRGQGISGNTIYF

d_gene: TRBD2
v_gene: TRBV20-1
abundance: NA
j_gene: TRBJ2-4
CDR3nt: TGCAGTGCTACTCCCCCGGGGGGAAACATTCAGTACTTC
CDR3aa: CSATPPGGNIQYF

d_gene: TRBD1
v_gene: TRBV27
abundance: NA
j_gene: TRBJ1-4
CDR3nt: TGTGCCAGCAGTTTATCGGGACAGGGAAATGAAAAACTGTTTTTT
CDR3aa: CASSLSGQGNEKLFF

d_gene: NA
v_gene: TRBV2
abundance: NA
j_gene: TRBJ1-1
CDR3nt: TGTGCCAGCGGTGCCGGCGCCAAGGGAGCTTTCTTT
CDR3aa: CASGAGAKGAFF

d_gene: NA
v_gene: TRBV5-1
abundance: NA
j_gene: TRBJ1-1
CDR3nt: TGCGCCAGCAGCCACTGGGGCGGGAACACTGAAGCTTTCTTT
CDR3aa: CASSHWGGNTEAFF

d_gene: NA
v_gene: TRBV20-1
abundance: NA
j_gene: TRBJ1-2
CDR3nt: TGCAGTGCTGGAAGGACGGACAGTCATGACTACACCTTC
CDR3aa: CSAGRTDSHDYTF

d_gene: NA
v_gene: TRBV5-1
abundance: few
j_gene: TRBJ2-2
CDR3nt: TGCGCCAGCAGCTTTCGAGGAGGGGGCGGCACCGGGGAGCTGTTTTTT
CDR3aa: CASSFRGGGGTGELFF

d_gene: NA
v_gene: TRBV12-3/TRBV12-4
abundance: NA
j_gene: TRBJ2-3
CDR3nt: TGTGCCAGCAGTACACAGCGACCCACAGATACGCAGTATTTT
CDR3aa: CASSTQRPTDTQYF

d_gene: NA
v_gene: TRBV5-5
abundance: NA
j_gene: TRBJ1-3
CDR3nt: TGTGCCAGCAGCTTCTTAGATTCTGGAAACACCATATATTTT
CDR3aa: CASSFLDSGNTIYF

d_gene: NA
v_gene: TRBV5-6
abundance: few
j_gene: TRBJ2-5
CDR3nt: TGTGCCAGCAACGATTTGGGGCGGGAGACCCAGTACTTC
CDR3aa: CASNDLGRETQYF

d_gene: NA
v_gene: TRBV7-2
abundance: few
j_gene: TRBJ1-5
CDR3nt: TGTGCCAGCAGCTTAGTATCTGGCAATCAGCCCCTGCATTTT
CDR3aa: CASSLVSGNQPLHF

d_gene: NA
v_gene: TRBV21-1
abundance: NA
j_gene: TRBJ1-2
CDR3nt: TGTGCCAGCAGCATACGGACAGGGGCAAGGGTATACTATGGCTACACCTTC
CDR3aa: CASSIRTGARVYYGYTF

d_gene: TRBD2
v_gene: TRBV10-3
abundance: NA
j_gene: TRBJ2-1
CDR3nt: TGTGCCATCAGTGGGCAGGTAGCGGGGGGTAATGAGCAGTTCTTC
CDR3aa: CAISGQVAGGNEQFF

d_gene: NA
v_gene: TRBV2
abundance: NA
j_gene: TRBJ1-4
CDR3nt: TGTGCCGGCAGTCCTACAGGACTTCGGGATGAAAAACTGTTTTTT
CDR3aa: CAGSPTGLRDEKLFF

d_gene: NA
v_gene: TRBV6-6
abundance: NA
j_gene: TRBJ1-5
CDR3nt: TGTGCCAGCAGGGGACCCTGGGGGGTACCCCAGCATTTT
CDR3aa: CASRGPWGVPQHF

d_gene: NA
v_gene: TRBV6-5
abundance: few
j_gene: TRBJ2-4
CDR3nt: TGTGCCAGCAGAACGGGACTAAACATTCAGTACTTC
CDR3aa: CASRTGLNIQYF

d_gene: NA
v_gene: TRBV29-1
abundance: NA
j_gene: TRBJ1-2
CDR3nt: TGCAGCGTTGAGCGTGGTCCCTATGGCTACACCTTC
CDR3aa: CSVERGPYGYTF

d_gene: NA
v_gene: TRBV7-2
abundance: NA
j_gene: TRBJ1-2
CDR3nt: TGTGCCAGCAGCGACTATGGCTACACCTTC
CDR3aa: CASSDYGYTF

d_gene: TRBD2
v_gene: TRBV14
abundance: NA
j_gene: TRBJ2-1
CDR3nt: TGTGCCAGCAGCCCCGGGACTAGTGGTCCAATGAAGCAGTTCTTC
CDR3aa: CASSPGTSGPMKQFF

d_gene: NA
v_gene: TRBV4-3
abundance: few
j_gene: TRBJ1-5
CDR3nt: TGCGCCAGCAGCCAAGAAAGGGGTAGCAATCAGCCCCAGCATTTT
CDR3aa: CASSQERGSNQPQHF

d_gene: TRBD2
v_gene: TRBV7-9
abundance: many
j_gene: TRBJ2-1
CDR3nt: TGTGCCAGCTCAGTGAGACTAGCGGGGAACAATGAGCAGTTCTTC
CDR3aa: CASSVRLAGNNEQFF

d_gene: NA
v_gene: TRBV7-8
abundance: many
j_gene: TRBJ2-5
CDR3nt: TGTGCCAGCAGCTTAGACGGGGGGCTTTTAGAGACCCAGTACTTC
CDR3aa: CASSLDGGLLETQYF

d_gene: NA
v_gene: TRBV5-1
abundance: NA
j_gene: TRBJ2-2
CDR3nt: TGCGCCAGCAGCCTCATCCCGGGGGATATCACCGGGGAGCTGTTTTTT
CDR3aa: CASSLIPGDITGELFF

d_gene: TRBD2
v_gene: TRBV7-2
abundance: few
j_gene: TRBJ2-1
CDR3nt: TGTGCCAGCAGCTTACTTGGACTAGCGGGCAATGAGCAGTTCTTC
CDR3aa: CASSLLGLAGNEQFF

d_gene: NA
v_gene: TRBV29-1
abundance: NA
j_gene: TRBJ2-2
CDR3nt: TGCAGCGCGCTGGGCTTGATCATTGGAACCGGGGAGCTGTTTTTT
CDR3aa: CSALGLIIGTGELFF